The text below deals with one T cell receptor beta chain. This sample was taken from a study of blood T cell repertoires in COVID-19. Study-wide context: The cDNA or gDNA used as material had been derived from T cells, B-cell-depleted T cells, or PBMCs.

In the authors' methods: For nucleated cells, counts were estimated from reference gene primer amplification. The protocol was immunoSEQ multiplex PCR, while the TCRdb copy is restricted to in-frame clones and leaves out a portion. Clone size and the V and J calls come from that table; the DNA yielded D and trimming. Of around 200,000 clones in the sample, 86% were seen once. This CDR3 has 15 residues. The clonotype was recovered from a man aged 65 to 85 with acute or convalescent COVID-19. The sample was peripheral blood. The chain employs TRBV21-1 and TRBJ2-7; the table's TRBD1 call for D was not verified on the DNA. TRBV21-1 corresponds to a pseudogene. The CDR3 protein is CASSNRDKNGYEQYF. The CDR3 bases are TGTGCCAGCAGCAACCGGGACAAGAATGGTTACGAGCAGTACTTC.